The sequence of this T cell receptor (beta chain) was determined in a study of T cell repertoires in cytomegalovirus infection. Trimming cost V 3 bases and J 5 bases; bases outside gene matches: 6. CDR3 size: 14 residues. Germline V CDR1 and CDR2: LNHDA, SQIVND (reference sequence). MiXCR, applied by TCRdb to the reads, yields one record per CDR3 protein. The profile shows about 270,000 distinct CDR3 sequences, about 20% of them singletons. Regarding this clonotype: Its antigen is as yet unknown. The conserved phenylalanine or tryptophan is not found at the CDR3 terminus, so this likely reflects a read error.

Study-level results: What dominated the ex vivo response were HLA-C-restricted CMV-specific TCR beta clonotypes.

The sample in question was cultured PBMCs, obtained from culture after CMV antigen stimulation. The source is a human donor in good health (CMV status not recorded). Some clones in this sample may be carry-over from other donors' samples. This chain links TRBV19 with TRBJ2-5; 7 nucleotides agree with TRBD1. The CDR3 DNA is TGTGCCAGTAGTATCCGACAGGGAACGGAGACCCAGTACTCC. Encoded protein: CASSIRQGTETQYS.